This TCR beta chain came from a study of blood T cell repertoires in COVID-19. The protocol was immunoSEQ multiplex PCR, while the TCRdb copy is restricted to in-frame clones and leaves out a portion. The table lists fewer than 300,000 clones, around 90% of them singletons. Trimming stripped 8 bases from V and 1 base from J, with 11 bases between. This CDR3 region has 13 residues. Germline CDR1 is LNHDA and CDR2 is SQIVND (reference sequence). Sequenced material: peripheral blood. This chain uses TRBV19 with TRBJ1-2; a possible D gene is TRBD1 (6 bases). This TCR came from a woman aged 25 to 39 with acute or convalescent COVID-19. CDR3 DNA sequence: TGTGCCAGTCCAGGGGAAATTAACTATGGCTACACCTTC. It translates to CASPGEINYGYTF. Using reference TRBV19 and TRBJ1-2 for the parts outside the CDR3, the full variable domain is DGGITQSPKYLFRKEGQNVTLSCEQNLNHDAMYWYRQDPGQGLRLIYYSQIVNDFQKGDIAEGYSVSREKKESFPLTVTSAQKNPTAFYLCASPGEINYGYTFGSGTRLTVV.